Listed here are 21 T cell receptor beta chains from one sample, sequenced in a study of T-cell reconstitution after alpha-beta-depleted transplantation in children. The TCRbeta library incorporated unique molecular identifiers. TCRdb itself ran the PCR reads through MiXCR, one entry per CDR3 protein. The sample lists hundreds of thousands of distinct CDR3 sequences; roughly 23% were seen once. Sequencing used PBMCs, mostly from graft donor cells, obtained 360 days after TCRalphabeta/CD19-depleted stem cell transplant. Receptor source: a boy younger than two who had a stem cell transplant for acute myeloid leukemia, so the T cells may come from the graft donor.

This clonotype was recorded at least ten times. The chain employs TRBV20-1 and TRBJ2-3; TRBD2 matches 8 bases. The CDR3 length is 13 residues. Germline V lookup: CDR1 DFQATT, CDR2 SNEGSKA (reference sequence). V gave up 4 bases and J gave up 2 bases; unmatched junction bases: 2. CDR3 sequence reads: CSATGGPTDTQYF. The CDR3, as DNA: TGCAGTGCTACGGGGGGGCCCACAGATACGCAGTATTTT.

The chain has TRBV24-1 and TRBJ1-5; D might be TRBD1 (5 bases). This CDR3 has 13 residues. Germline assignment: CDR1 KGHDR and CDR2 SFDVKD. The ends were cut back, 9 bases at V and 0 bases at J, with 8 bases in the middle. CDR3 in DNA: TGTGCCACCCAGGGATATAGCAATCAGCCCCAGCATTTT. Amino acid sequence: CATQGYSNQPQHF.

This clonotype appeared many times. The V call is TRBV12-3 or TRBV12-4, the J call TRBJ2-2, with no clear D. Trimming left V 2 bases short and J 5 bases short, with 9 bases between. This CDR3 has 14 amino acids. DNA for the CDR3: TGTGCCAGCAGTTTACAGGAAGTAACCGGGGAGCTGTTTTTT. Translation: CASSLQEVTGELFF.

J is TRBJ1-2 and V is TRBV5-1, with D unresolved. Between the trimmed V and J ends, which lost 4 bases and 3 bases, there was a span of 13 bases. CDR3 length: 14 amino acids. In germline, CDR1 is SGHRS, CDR2 YFSETQ. CDR3 loop: CASSDPGKDYGYTF. In nucleotides, the CDR3 is TGCGCCAGCAGCGACCCGGGAAAGGACTATGGCTACACCTTC.

This clonotype was seen at least ten times. The genes are TRBV29-1 and TRBJ2-3; possibly TRBD2 for D (5 bases). Germline values: CDR1 SQVTM, CDR2 ANQGSEA. The CDR3 covers 13 residues. The V end was cut by 4 bases, the J end by 0 bases, with 8 bases between. The CDR3 spells CSVAGLSTDTQYF. CDR3 DNA: TGCAGCGTTGCCGGACTGAGCACAGATACGCAGTATTTT.

This clonotype was counted between two and nine times. The chain joins TRBV30 to TRBJ2-7; D unclear. V lost 1 base to trimming and J lost 7 bases, with 8 bases between them. The CDR3 covers 11 residues. Germline CDR1 reads GTSNPN; CDR2 reads SVGIG (reference sequence). CDR3 residues: CAWSERVEQYF. The DNA for the CDR3 is TGTGCCTGGAGTGAGCGAGTAGAGCAGTACTTC.

This clonotype occurred many times. CDR3 DNA: TGTGCCAGCAGTGTCCGCGGTCCTCGGGGGCAGTATTTT. Translated: CASSVRGPRGQYF. The chain links TRBV12-3 or TRBV12-4 to TRBJ2-3; maybe TRBD2 (5 bases). Trimming pared 5 bases from V and 11 bases from J, leaving 17 bases between. CDR3 length equals 13 residues.

This clonotype has only one observation. One end of the junction is discordant with germline, which a read error may explain. This chain connects TRBV29-1 to TRBJ2-3; D might be TRBD1 (6 bases). Looked up from germline, CDR1 is SQVTM and CDR2 is ANQGSEA. This CDR3 is 10 amino acids long. The CDR3 is CGVDRDTQYF. In DNA, the CDR3 is TGCGGCGTTGACAGGGATACGCAGTATTTT.

Only a few counts were recorded for this clonotype. The genes are TRBV20-1 and TRBJ2-5; 8 nucleotides align to TRBD1. V lost 4 bases, J lost 0 bases, and 4 bases stayed unmatched. Germline CDR1 reads DFQATT; CDR2 reads SNEGSKA (reference sequence). This CDR3 contains 14 residues. The CDR3 is CSATRQGYQETQYF. The DNA for the CDR3 is TGCAGTGCTACCAGACAGGGGTACCAAGAGACCCAGTACTTC.

With regard to this clonotype: The junction shows a germline mismatch at one end, possibly a read error. The chain has TRBV6-5 and TRBJ1-2; D not resolved. This CDR3 has 14 amino acids. Germline values: CDR1 MNHEY, CDR2 SVGAGI. The CDR3 coding sequence is TGTGCCGGCAGTTACTCCCAGGTTCTGGATGGCTACACCTTC. It is translated as CAGSYSQVLDGYTF.

This chain joins TRBV6-4 and TRBJ2-5, with D perhaps matching TRBD1 (6 bases). The germline CDR1 and CDR2 sequences are MRHNA and SNTAGT. Trimming took off 5 bases at V and 4 bases at J, with 14 bases between the two ends. The CDR3 totals 14 residues. In DNA form, the CDR3 reads TGTGCCAGCAGTCGAGGGTTCAGGGGAGAGACCCAGTACTTC. This gives the protein CASSRGFRGETQYF.

The rearrangement uses TRBV6-1 and TRBJ2-3; 10 bases map to TRBD2. The trim removed 6 bases at V and 7 bases at J, leaving 16 bases unmatched. Germline V gene lookup returns CDR1 MNHNS and CDR2 SASEGT. CDR3 length equals 17 residues. The CDR3 bases are TGTGCCAGCAGGGGGGCTAGCGGGGGACCTTGGACAAATACGCAGTATTTT. This gives the protein CASRGASGGPWTNTQYF.

This chain connects TRBV7-9 to TRBJ2-7; D gene ambiguous. Germline CDR1 and CDR2: SEHNR and FQNEAQ (reference sequence). This CDR3 has 12 residues. V dropped 5 bases and J dropped 5 bases, with 10 bases sitting between them. The CDR3 coding sequence is TGTGCCAGCAGCCGATCCTTAGACGAGCAGTACTTC. Protein sequence: CASSRSLDEQYF.

This sequence joins TRBV20-1 and TRBJ2-3; TRBD2 aligns across 11 bases. CDR1 DFQATT and CDR2 SNEGSKA come from the germline V gene (reference sequence). Germline trimming cut 0 bases from V and 4 bases from J; bases unmatched to any gene: 12. The CDR3 consists of 18 residues. The CDR3 spells CSARDFLAGGLTADTQYF. As DNA, the CDR3 is TGCAGTGCTAGAGATTTCCTAGCGGGGGGACTAACAGCAGATACGCAGTATTTT.

This clonotype was detected only a few times. This sequence joins TRBV29-1 and TRBJ1-2, with 8 bases aligning to TRBD1. Germline lookup yields CDR1 SQVTM and CDR2 ANQGSEA. The CDR3 is 12 amino acids. Trimming cost V 6 bases and J 4 bases; bases outside gene matches: 4. As DNA, the CDR3 is TGCAGCGTCTGGACAGGGTTCTATGGCTACACCTTC. It yields the protein CSVWTGFYGYTF.

This clonotype was observed at least ten times. As DNA, the CDR3 is TGCAGCGTTGACCCGGGTTCCTATGGCTACACCTTC. Translated, it gives CSVDPGSYGYTF. The chain joins TRBV29-1 to TRBJ1-2; D ambiguous. The CDR3 has 12 residues. Germline-derived CDR1 and CDR2 are SQVTM and ANQGSEA. V was trimmed by 3 bases and J by 4 bases, leaving 9 bases between them.

The chain couples TRBV12-3 or TRBV12-4 to TRBJ2-1; 10 nucleotides align to TRBD2. V was clipped by 2 bases and J by 5 bases; unmatched bases: 3. CDR3 length: 15 amino acids. CDR3: CASSLITSGDNEQFF. The CDR3, as DNA: TGTGCCAGCAGTTTAATTACTAGCGGGGACAATGAGCAGTTCTTC.

V usage is TRBV7-9 and J usage is TRBJ2-5, with 7 bases fitting TRBD2. This CDR3 region has 14 residues. V lost 5 bases, J lost 5 bases, and 8 bases stayed unmatched. In germline, CDR1 is SEHNR, CDR2 FQNEAQ (reference sequence). The CDR3 region is CASSDLRGRETQYF. The CDR3 nucleotides read TGTGCCAGCAGCGACTTGCGGGGGAGGGAGACCCAGTACTTC.

Ten or more counts support this clonotype. The chain links TRBV20-1 to TRBJ2-5; maybe TRBD1 (6 bases). The CDR3 runs 15 residues. In germline, CDR1 is DFQATT, CDR2 SNEGSKA (reference sequence). Trimming pared 4 bases from V and 2 bases from J, leaving 17 bases between. Here the CDR3 reads CSANNIGQMQETQYF. The CDR3 region has the DNA TGCAGTGCTAATAACATAGGACAGATGCAAGAGACCCAGTACTTC.

V and J are TRBV18 and TRBJ1-1, with D unresolved. This CDR3 comprises 15 residues. V gave up 2 bases and J gave up 4 bases, with 14 bases separating them. Looked up from germline, CDR1 is KGHSH and CDR2 is LQKENI. The CDR3 spells CASSPNYQEGTEAFF. As DNA, the CDR3 is TGTGCCAGCTCACCAAACTACCAGGAAGGCACTGAAGCTTTCTTT.

The rearrangement uses TRBV24-1 and TRBJ2-1; 7 bases are a match to TRBD2. V was pared by 5 bases and J by 9 bases, with 18 bases of the junction left unmatched. CDR1 is KGHDR, CDR2 SFDVKD, per germline. The CDR3 contains 17 residues. This chain's CDR3 is CATSGALGTTKTGEQFF. The DNA of the CDR3 is TGTGCCACCAGTGGCGCCCTTGGGACTACGAAGACTGGTGAGCAGTTCTTC.